These 6 T cell receptor beta chains were all obtained from the same sample, sequenced in a study of blood T cells in healthy people across ages. PCR was performed a second time for roughly 7 to 11 cycles using a sample-barcoded 5' primer and a J-beta primer mix. TCRdb processed the 5' RACE reads anew with MiXCR; each CDR3 protein has one entry. The sample holds hundreds of thousands of distinct CDR3 sequences, about 42% seen once. The source material was blood. The receptors derive from a man aged 60 to 69 in good health.

The chain has TRBV28 and TRBJ1-5; a possible D gene is TRBD1 (5 bases). The CDR3 totals 14 residues. Germline V gene data show CDR1 as MDHEN and CDR2 as SYDVKM. Trimming removed 1 base at V and 7 bases at J, with 11 bases between. CDR3: CASSLFGDGQPQHF. The CDR3 DNA follows: TGTGCCAGCAGTTTATTTGGGGACGGACAGCCCCAGCATTTT.

The rearrangement uses TRBV7-6 and TRBJ2-3; D is possibly TRBD2 (5 bases). V shed 2 bases and J shed 0 bases, with 9 bases lying between them. The CDR3 has 15 residues. The germline V gene has CDR1 SGHVS and CDR2 FNYEAQ. CDR3 DNA sequence: TGTGCCAGCAGCTTATCTACGGGAAGCACAGATACGCAGTATTTT. Translated: CASSLSTGSTDTQYF. The full variable domain, rest sourced from reference TRBV7-6 and TRBJ2-3, is GAGVSQSPRYKVTKRGQDVALRCDPISGHVSLYWYRQALGQGPEFLTYFNYEAQQDKSGLPNDRFSAERPEGSISTLTIQRTEQRDSAMYRCASSLSTGSTDTQYFGPGTRLTVL.

This clonotype appeared a few times. The rearrangement joins TRBV6-2 or TRBV6-3 to TRBJ2-5; D remains unclear. This CDR3 comprises 14 residues. Germline values: CDR1 MNHEY, CDR2 SVGEGT. The V and J ends lost 2 bases and 2 bases respectively, with 9 bases between them. CDR3 sequence: CASSYGQPQETQYF. CDR3 sequence (DNA): TGTGCCAGCAGTTACGGGCAGCCTCAAGAGACCCAGTACTTC.

The chain has TRBV20-1 and TRBJ2-1; D not resolved. Per germline, CDR1 DFQATT and CDR2 SNEGSKA (reference sequence). Trimming cost V 6 bases and J 12 bases, with 15 bases left between them. CDR3 length: 11 amino acids. The CDR3 is CSAPLESAQFF. The CDR3 coding sequence is TGCAGTGCACCTCTGGAATCGGCGCAGTTCTTC.

The chain recombines TRBV12-3 or TRBV12-4 with TRBJ1-3, with D unclear. V lost 3 bases and J lost 4, with 4 bases in between. This CDR3 region has 12 residues. In DNA, the CDR3 is TGTGCCAGCAGTTTTTACGGAAACACCATATATTTT. As protein: CASSFYGNTIYF.

This clonotype occurred many times. The J gene is TRBJ2-5, the V gene TRBV20-1; TRBD2 agrees at 8 bases. The junction had 4 bases not matched to a gene; V was cut back by 2 bases and J by 2 bases. CDR3 length: 14 residues. In germline, CDR1 is DFQATT, CDR2 SNEGSKA (reference sequence). CDR3 region: CSARLTSGQETQYF. In DNA, the CDR3 is TGCAGTGCTAGATTAACTAGCGGACAAGAGACCCAGTACTTC.